A single sample is the source of the 30 T cell receptor beta chains below, sequenced in a study of T-cell memory formation after mild COVID-19. TCRdb processed the 5' RACE reads anew with MiXCR; each CDR3 protein has one entry. This table holds roughly 29,000 distinct CDR3 sequences, 12% found once. The specimen was PBMCs or a T cell subset sorted from them (not recorded which). The receptor set was obtained from an adult woman who had mild COVID-19 (a few samples of this study predate the infection). Cell type and time point are not known.

This clonotype was seen many times. The chain recombines TRBV4-1 with TRBJ2-5, with TRBD1 identical over 8 bases. Germline assignment: CDR1 MGHRA and CDR2 YSYEKL. V was pared by 5 bases and J by 1 base, with 21 bases of the junction left unmatched. CDR3 length equals 20 residues. DNA for the CDR3: TGCGCCAGCAGCACCCCCGGTGGTATGATGGGGACAGGCTCCCAAGAGACCCAGTACTTC. Translation gives CASSTPGGMMGTGSQETQYF.

This clonotype was seen repeatedly, ten times or more. This chain links TRBV7-8 with TRBJ2-7; D possibly matches TRBD1 or TRBD2 (7 bases each). The CDR3 is 14 amino acids. The V end was cut by 5 bases, the J end by 4 bases, with 15 bases between. Germline V CDR1 and CDR2: SGHVS, FQNEAQ. The CDR3 DNA reads TGTGCCAGCAGCCCAGGGGGAGGGGGATACGAGCAGTACTTC. This gives the protein CASSPGGGGYEQYF.

Here the CDR3 reads CASRVTSSGSTDTQYF. The CDR3 DNA reads TGTGCCAGCAGGGTAACTTCTAGCGGGAGCACAGATACGCAGTATTTT. The chain couples TRBV12-3 or TRBV12-4 to TRBJ2-3; 8 nucleotides match TRBD2. This CDR3 has 16 residues. V shed 6 bases and J 0 bases; nucleotides not matched to a gene: 8.

This clonotype was picked up many times. V and J are TRBV5-1 and TRBJ2-5; TRBD1 or TRBD2 may be the D gene (6 bases each). V was cut by 3 bases and J by 5 bases, with 11 bases left in between. Germline V lookup: CDR1 SGHRS, CDR2 YFSETQ. CDR3 length equals 13 residues. CDR3 DNA sequence: TGCGCCAGCAGCTGGACGGGGGCCGAGACCCAGTACTTC. Translation gives CASSWTGAETQYF.

There are many counts of this clonotype. This chain uses TRBV11-2 with TRBJ2-7, with TRBD2 identical over 16 bases. The germline gives CDR1 SGHAT, CDR2 FQNNGV. The V and J ends lost 4 bases and 2 bases, in that order; junction bases with no gene match: 2. This CDR3 has 16 residues. The DNA of the CDR3 is TGTGCCAGCAGCTATGGGACTAGCGGGAGGGCCTACGAGCAGTACTTC. It yields the protein CASSYGTSGRAYEQYF.

At least ten counts were recorded for this clonotype. The chain recombines TRBV20-1 with TRBJ1-2, with a weak D call TRBD1 (6 bases). Germline CDR1 reads DFQATT; CDR2 reads SNEGSKA (reference sequence). The V end lost 2 bases, the J end lost 8 bases, and 15 bases lay between the germline ends. This CDR3 has 13 amino acids. In DNA, the CDR3 is TGCAGTGCTAGATCCGACGGGGGCGCAGGCTACACCTTC. Residues: CSARSDGGAGYTF.

V usage is TRBV11-2 and J usage is TRBJ2-7; TRBD1 aligns across 7 bases. V shed 10 bases, J shed 6 bases, and the junction held 6 bases outside the gene matches. The length of the CDR3 is 11 residues. Germline CDR1 reads SGHAT; CDR2 reads FQNNGV. CDR3 sequence (DNA): TGTGCCATCGAAACAGGGGTCGAGCAGTACTTC. Its translation is CAIETGVEQYF.

This clonotype occurred many times. The chain is built from TRBV14 and TRBJ2-5; no clear D. The length of the CDR3 is 14 residues. The V gene's germline CDR1 is SGHDN and CDR2 FVKESK. The V end was cut by 6 bases, the J end by 5 bases, with 16 bases between. CDR3 DNA sequence: TGTGCCAGCAGTTTTAACACGGCGATTGAGACCCAGTACTTC. Translation: CASSFNTAIETQYF.

This clonotype was recorded many times. The V and J genes are TRBV20-1 and TRBJ2-1, with D uncertain. Germline lookup yields CDR1 DFQATT and CDR2 SNEGSKA (reference sequence). V was pared by 5 bases and J by 10 bases, with 12 bases between. The CDR3 is made up of 11 amino acids. This chain's CDR3 is CSAHRQLEQFF. CDR3 coding DNA: TGCAGTGCTCACCGACAATTGGAGCAGTTCTTC.

In this sample, this clonotype turned up many times. CDR3 DNA sequence: TGTGCCAGCAGCTTCTTAGGGGGCGACGGGGCCAAAAACATTCAGTACTTC. It codes for CASSFLGGDGAKNIQYF. V is TRBV5-5 and J is TRBJ2-4, with 7 bases identical to TRBD1. V was pared by 2 bases and J by 1 base, with 9 bases of the junction left unmatched. This CDR3 spans 17 amino acids. Germline V gene lookup returns CDR1 SGHKS and CDR2 YYEKEE (reference sequence).

This clonotype has at least ten counts. This sequence joins TRBV15 and TRBJ1-4; no reliable D call. The CDR3 totals 13 residues. The germline CDR1 and CDR2 sequences are LNHNV and YYDKDF (reference sequence). V was clipped by 8 bases and J by 5 bases, with 12 bases between them. CDR3 sequence (DNA): TGTGCCACCTGTCAGTATACAAATGAAAAACTGTTTTTT. Translated, it gives CATCQYTNEKLFF.

This clonotype was found many times. The chain recombines TRBV11-2 with TRBJ2-7; D is ambiguous. CDR1 SGHAT and CDR2 FQNNGV come from the germline V gene. The CDR3 is made up of 14 amino acids. V lost 5 bases to trimming and J lost 7 bases, with 18 bases between them. The chain's CDR3 is CASSPTASSREQYF. The CDR3 nucleotides are TGTGCCAGCAGCCCGACGGCCAGCTCTCGGGAGCAGTACTTC.

This clonotype was counted ten times or more. The J gene is TRBJ2-1, the V gene TRBV20-1; 8 positions match TRBD2. CDR3 length: 14 residues. The germline V gene encodes CDR1 DFQATT and CDR2 SNEGSKA (reference sequence). V dropped 1 base and J dropped 7; count of bases not matched to a gene: 6. CDR3 DNA sequence: TGCAGTGCTAGAGGGCAGCGGGAGCTAAATGAGCAGTTCTTC. Amino acids: CSARGQRELNEQFF.

This clonotype was observed at least ten times. The V call is TRBV2, the J call TRBJ2-5, with D possibly matching TRBD2 (6 bases). Trimming took off 4 bases at V and 3 bases at J, with 9 bases between the two ends. Per germline, CDR1 SNHLY and CDR2 FYNNEI. CDR3 length equals 13 residues. The CDR3 is CASSGDWEETQYF. In nucleotides, the CDR3 is TGTGCCAGCAGTGGGGACTGGGAAGAGACCCAGTACTTC. Complete variable domain (other parts from reference TRBV2 and TRBJ2-5): EPEVTQTPSHQVTQMGQEVILRCVPISNHLYFYWYRQILGQKVEFLVSFYNNEISEKSEIFDDQFSVERPDGSNFTLKIRSTKLEDSAMYFCASSGDWEETQYFGPGTRLLVL.

This clonotype was observed many times. The gene calls are TRBV29-1 and TRBJ2-5; TRBD2 agrees at 11 bases. V shed 5 bases and J 3 bases; nucleotides not matched to a gene: 5. The CDR3 loop spans 14 amino acids. Germline lookup yields CDR1 SQVTM and CDR2 ANQGSEA. CDR3 in amino acids: CSVRLAGNEETQYF. DNA for the CDR3: TGCAGCGTTAGACTAGCGGGGAATGAAGAGACCCAGTACTTC.

Many counts were recorded for this clonotype. The genes are TRBV9 and TRBJ2-3; 12 bases agree with TRBD2. V lost 2 bases and J lost 4; bases outside the gene matches: 5. Germline loops: CDR1 SGDLS, CDR2 YYNGEE. The CDR3 totals 16 residues. The CDR3, as DNA: TGTGCCAGCAGCGTTTCTAGCGGGGGGGCCGCAGATACGCAGTATTTT. Protein sequence: CASSVSSGGAADTQYF.

In its sample, this clonotype was seen many times. The V gene is TRBV10-3, the J gene TRBJ2-1; possible D gene TRBD2, 7 bases. V gave up 3 bases and J gave up 2 bases, with 23 bases separating them. CDR3 size: 19 residues. Germline CDR1 ENHRY, CDR2 SYGVKD. The CDR3 protein is CAISDPLGAERGTYNEQFF. The CDR3 DNA is TGTGCCATCAGTGATCCTCTGGGGGCCGAGCGGGGAACCTACAATGAGCAGTTCTTC.

The table lists this clonotype with many counts. The rearrangement links TRBV6-2 or TRBV6-3 to TRBJ2-1, with D uncertain. The germline gives CDR1 MNHEY, CDR2 SVGEGT. The ends were cut back, 0 bases at V and 0 bases at J, with 3 bases in the middle. The CDR3 contains 14 residues. The CDR3 DNA is TGTGCCAGCAGTTACTCGAGCTCCTACAATGAGCAGTTCTTC. This sequence encodes CASSYSSSYNEQFF.

There are many counts of this clonotype. The CDR3 here is CASSLIGSVYEQYF. For the CDR3, the DNA is TGTGCCAGCAGTTTGATCGGTAGCGTCTACGAGCAGTACTTC. This chain uses TRBV12-3 or TRBV12-4 with TRBJ2-7, with D tentatively TRBD2 (5 bases). This CDR3 has 14 amino acids. V was pared by 3 bases and J by 3 bases, with 12 bases between.

There are many counts of this clonotype. The V gene is TRBV7-6, the J gene TRBJ2-3, with TRBD1 as a possible D gene (6 bases). Germline V lookup: CDR1 SGHVS, CDR2 FNYEAQ. Trimming stripped 0 bases from V and 1 base from J, with 17 bases between. The CDR3 is 18 residues long. The CDR3 is CASSLALSGRGRTDTQYF. In DNA, the CDR3 is TGTGCCAGCAGCTTAGCGCTGTCCGGCAGGGGCCGCACAGATACGCAGTATTTT.

This clonotype was seen repeatedly, ten times or more. DNA for the CDR3: TGTGCCAGCAGCTCGGGTAGGCTGCCTAGCGGAACCTACGAGCAGTACTTC. Translating gives CASSSGRLPSGTYEQYF. The rearrangement joins TRBV7-2 to TRBJ2-7; 7 nucleotides agree with TRBD2. Per germline, CDR1 SGHTA and CDR2 FQGNSA. This CDR3 comprises 17 residues. The trim removed 4 bases at V and 2 bases at J, leaving 14 bases unmatched. Drawing the rest from reference TRBV7-2 and TRBJ2-7, the complete variable domain is GAGVSQSPSNKVTEKGKDVELRCDPISGHTALYWYRQSLGQGLEFLIYFQGNSAPDKSGLPSDRFSAERTGGSVSTLTIQRTQQEDSAVYLCASSSGRLPSGTYEQYFGPGTRLTVT.

At least ten counts were recorded for this clonotype. The CDR3 protein is CASSKTREYYNEQFF. CDR3 DNA: TGTGCCAGCAGCAAGACTAGAGAATATTACAATGAGCAGTTCTTC. This sequence joins TRBV12-3 or TRBV12-4 and TRBJ2-1; tentatively, D is TRBD2 (6 bases). The germline V and J ends were trimmed by 6 bases and 4 bases, with 16 bases remaining between them. This CDR3 region has 15 residues.

This clonotype was picked up many times. The chain links TRBV20-1 to TRBJ2-5, with D hard to call. Trimming pared 3 bases from V and 5 bases from J, leaving 16 bases between. CDR1 is DFQATT, CDR2 SNEGSKA, per germline (reference sequence). The CDR3 is made up of 14 amino acids. CDR3 in amino acids: CSASSPILTETQYF. CDR3 sequence (DNA): TGCAGTGCTAGTTCTCCTATACTTACGGAGACCCAGTACTTC.

This clonotype was picked up many times. The chain has TRBV7-8 and TRBJ2-3; TRBD2 matches at 9 bases. CDR1 SGHVS and CDR2 FQNEAQ come from the germline V gene. This CDR3 spans 18 amino acids. The V segment lost 1 base and the J segment 0 bases; nucleotides outside the gene matches: 8. The CDR3, as DNA: TGTGCCAGCAGCTTAGAGTGGCGGGGGGGATCTAGCACAGATACGCAGTATTTT. This codes for CASSLEWRGGSSTDTQYF.

This clonotype was counted ten times or more. The chain links TRBV4-2 to TRBJ2-5; 10 bases are a match to TRBD2. J gave up 5 bases and V 2 bases, and 26 bases lay outside the gene matches. Germline CDR1 is LGHNA and CDR2 is YNFKEQ. The CDR3 consists of 22 residues. In DNA form, the CDR3 reads TGTGCCAGCAGCCAACCTGAGGGGGGGCTAGCGGGGGCCAGCGAGGTTTACGAGACCCAGTACTTC. Protein product: CASSQPEGGLAGASEVYETQYF.

This clonotype was seen ten or more times. The rearrangement joins TRBV6-6 to TRBJ1-2; D might be TRBD1 (6 bases). V lost 5 bases and J lost 1, with 14 bases in between. This CDR3 has 15 residues. Germline CDR1 is MNHNY and CDR2 is SVGAGI (reference sequence). The CDR3 reads CASSLLTGFNYGYTF. CDR3 nucleotides: TGTGCCAGCAGTCTCTTGACAGGTTTTAACTATGGCTACACCTTC.

At least ten counts were recorded for this clonotype. This chain joins TRBV4-1 and TRBJ2-1; 9 nucleotides agree with TRBD2. J gave up 5 bases and V 2 bases, and 7 bases lay outside the gene matches. Germline CDR1 reads MGHRA; CDR2 reads YSYEKL. This CDR3 is 16 amino acids long. The CDR3 DNA reads as TGCGCCAGCAGCCAACCCGGGACTAGCAGAGACAATGAGCAGTTCTTC. It is translated as CASSQPGTSRDNEQFF.

This clonotype has a count of ten or more. V gene TRBV7-2 combines with J gene TRBJ1-6; D gene ambiguous. CDR1 is SGHTA, CDR2 FQGNSA, per germline. Between the trimmed V and J ends, which lost 5 bases and 8 bases, there was a span of 16 bases. The CDR3 has 15 residues. CDR3 sequence reads: CASSLTYDGHSPLHF. The CDR3 bases are TGTGCCAGCAGCCTGACCTACGACGGACATTCACCCCTCCACTTT.

This clonotype has at least ten counts. This chain connects TRBV7-2 to TRBJ2-3; TRBD2 matches 12 bases. Germline loops: CDR1 SGHTA, CDR2 FQGNSA. V gave up 5 bases and J gave up 6 bases; unmatched junction bases: 9. This CDR3 contains 16 residues. The CDR3: CASSPASGRAIDTQYF. CDR3 sequence (DNA): TGTGCCAGCAGCCCAGCTAGCGGGAGGGCCATCGATACGCAGTATTTT.

This clonotype occurred many times. V gene TRBV6-6 combines with J gene TRBJ2-7, with D perhaps matching TRBD2 (6 bases). Trimming left V 5 bases short and J 5 bases short, with 13 bases between. CDR3 length: 13 residues. Germline loops: CDR1 MNHNY, CDR2 SVGAGI (reference sequence). In nucleotides, the CDR3 is TGTGCCAGCAGTGCGGGACTCCGTAACGAGCAGTACTTC. Translated: CASSAGLRNEQYF.